This T cell receptor (beta chain) was identified in a study of Graves' ophthalmopathy and Graves' hyperthyroidism. Uncontrolled infections, pregnancy, lactation or other autoimmune diseases led to patient exclusion. Establishment of the diagnosis relied upon clinical symptoms, serum thyroxine, TRAb, thyroid ultrasound and orbital computed tomography. This clonotype was counted ten times or more. The CDR3 covers 15 residues. CDR1 and CDR2 from the germline V gene are SGHTA and FQGNSA. V dropped 6 bases and J dropped 0 bases, with 12 bases sitting between them. Transcripts of RNA were the source for amplifying TCR beta CDR3 regions. In the first round, RT-PCR was carried out with HTBI primers, and a multiplex PCR formed the second round. One entry per CDR3 protein, called by TCRdb with MiXCR from the multiplex PCR reads. This table holds about 210,000 distinct CDR3 sequences, around 28% found once.

The V gene is TRBV7-2, the J gene TRBJ1-5; the D is unclear. The source of this sequence is a man in his fifties with Graves' ophthalmopathy. The source material was peripheral blood. CDR3 amino acids: CASSQSSYSNQPQHF. The CDR3 bases are TGTGCCAGCAGTCAATCATCGTATAGCAATCAGCCCCAGCATTTT. Based on the CDR3 plus reference TRBV7-2 and TRBJ1-5, the full variable domain is GAGVSQSPSNKVTEKGKDVELRCDPISGHTALYWYRQSLGQGLEFLIYFQGNSAPDKSGLPSDRFSAERTGGSVSTLTIQRTQQEDSAVYLCASSQSSYSNQPQHFGDGTRLSIL.